Reported below is one TCR beta chain. The target antigen is unknown. This sample's time point: patch test 1, 2 weeks after DPC sensitization. The treatment: therapeutic diphenylcyclopropenone sensitization with weekly scalp DPC. The source of the sample is a study of human T cells and chemical hapten exposure. The wider study: Patch tests of 0.01% DPC on the upper back were read at 6 days. Mostly female, the patients presented with alopecia areata, totalis or universalis.

Individual cDNA molecules had unique molecular identifiers attached to them by the library. TCRdb independently ran MiXCR on the RACE reads; one entry per CDR3 protein. The data hold fewer than 400,000 distinct CDR3 sequences, with roughly 6.9% observed a single time. Study-level points and caveats: There was a positive correlation between PT1 expanded TCR counts and patch test score.

CDR3 length: 15 amino acids. Germline CDR1 is MDHEN and CDR2 is SYDVKM. V dropped 5 bases and J dropped 0 bases, with 11 bases sitting between them. The J gene is TRBJ1-5, the V gene TRBV28; weak D call: TRBD1 (5 bases). The source is a woman younger than 30 with alopecia areata. Some clones in this sample may be carry-over from other donors' samples. The sample here was whole blood, taken in connection with sensitization to the hapten diphenylcyclopropenone (DPC). CDR3 in amino acids: CASSTGYYSNQPQHF. DNA of the CDR3: TGTGCCAGCAGTACAGGTTACTATAGCAATCAGCCCCAGCATTTT.